Following are 20 T cell receptor beta chains from one sample sequenced in a study of beta chain features in type 1 diabetes. The study reverse transcribed the entire isolated RNA, so it sequenced expressed TCRB transcripts. Libraries were prepared by immunoSEQ multiplex PCR; TCRdb keeps only in-frame clonotypes and omits some of them. This table has roughly 500,000 clones, 30% appearing once. Sequenced: naive CD4+ T cells from blood. These receptors came from a man younger than 30 in good health.

This clone was seen more than once but under ten times. The rearrangement joins TRBV30 to TRBJ2-2; 12 bases agree with TRBD2. CDR1 GTSNPN and CDR2 SVGIG come from the germline V gene (reference sequence). The V segment lost 3 bases and the J segment 4 bases; nucleotides outside the gene matches: 3. This CDR3 has 15 amino acids. CDR3 DNA sequence: TGTGCCTGGAGGCCTAGCGGGAGGGTCACCGGGGAGCTGTTTTTT. Protein product: CAWRPSGRVTGELFF.

A few counts support this clone. The chain is built from TRBV6-1 and TRBJ2-7; 11 nucleotides match TRBD1. The germline CDR1 and CDR2 sequences are MNHNS and SASEGT. V shed 7 bases, J shed 3 bases, and the junction held 5 bases outside the gene matches. There are 14 residues in the CDR3. Here the CDR3 DNA reads TGTGCCAGCACCAGGACAGGGGGCCTCTACGAGCAGTACTTC. As protein: CASTRTGGLYEQYF.

J is TRBJ2-7 and V is TRBV10-3; no reliable D call. V was trimmed by 0 bases and J by 3 bases, leaving 12 bases between them. In germline, CDR1 is ENHRY, CDR2 SYGVKD. This CDR3 contains 15 residues. The CDR3 reads CAISESSGPLYEQYF. The CDR3 nucleotides are TGTGCCATCAGTGAGTCAAGTGGACCCCTCTACGAGCAGTACTTC.

This clone was seen a handful of times. The chain is built from TRBV30 and TRBJ2-3, with D maybe TRBD2 (6 bases). Germline loops: CDR1 GTSNPN, CDR2 SVGIG (reference sequence). This CDR3 contains 14 residues. Deletions cut 3 bases from V and 2 bases from J, with 12 bases between. The CDR3 sequence: CAWRSAGSTDTQYF. DNA for the CDR3: TGTGCCTGGAGGTCGGCGGGATCCACAGATACGCAGTATTTT.

A few counts support this clone. This chain joins TRBV13 and TRBJ2-7; TRBD1 or TRBD2 may be the D gene (5 bases each). The ends were cut back, 6 bases at V and 4 bases at J, with 13 bases in the middle. The CDR3 spans 13 residues. Germline V gene data show CDR1 as PRHDT and CDR2 as FYEKMQ (reference sequence). The CDR3 coding sequence is TGTGCCAGCAGGTCCCCCTGGGGGTACGAGCAGTACTTC. Protein sequence: CASRSPWGYEQYF.

This clone has more than one count but fewer than ten. The chain combines TRBV9 with TRBJ2-7; D is unresolved. The CDR3 spans 15 residues. Germline V gene lookup returns CDR1 SGDLS and CDR2 YYNGEE. The germline V and J ends were trimmed by 2 bases and 0 bases, with 12 bases remaining between them. The CDR3 protein is CASSVGAAFSYEQYF. CDR3 coding DNA: TGTGCCAGCAGCGTGGGTGCAGCCTTCTCCTACGAGCAGTACTTC.

The V call is TRBV18, the J call TRBJ2-7; 10 nucleotides line up with TRBD1. Germline V gives CDR1 KGHSH, CDR2 LQKENI. CDR3 size: 16 residues. Trimming cost V 2 bases and J 4 bases; bases outside gene matches: 8. The CDR3 protein is CASSPTSGTGEYEQYF. The CDR3 DNA follows: TGTGCCAGCTCACCAACGTCCGGGACAGGGGAATACGAGCAGTACTTC.

The chain links TRBV15 to TRBJ1-2, with D unresolved. The germline gives CDR1 LNHNV, CDR2 YYDKDF (reference sequence). The CDR3 loop spans 13 amino acids. Trimming took off 6 bases at V and 4 bases at J, with 12 bases between the two ends. The CDR3 DNA reads TGTGCCACCAGTGGCTGGGCCAGCTATGGCTACACCTTC. It encodes CATSGWASYGYTF.

The table lists this clone with a few counts. The CDR3 here is CASSLGLAGGNEQFF. CDR3 bases: TGTGCCAGCAGCCTGGGGCTAGCGGGGGGCAATGAGCAGTTCTTC. The chain couples TRBV11-2 to TRBJ2-1, with 11 bases matching TRBD2. V was clipped by 5 bases and J by 6 bases; unmatched bases: 6. Per the germline V gene, CDR1 is SGHAT and CDR2 is FQNNGV. The CDR3 runs 15 residues. The full variable domain, its missing parts supplied by reference TRBV11-2 and TRBJ2-1, is EAGVAQSPRYKIIEKRQSVAFWCNPISGHATLYWYQQILGQGPKLLIQFQNNGVVDDSQLPKDRFSAERLKGVDSTLKIQPAKLEDSAVYLCASSLGLAGGNEQFFGPGTRLTVL.

This clone appeared a few times. The chain couples TRBV5-4 to TRBJ1-5; D ambiguous. V dropped 1 base and J dropped 7 bases, with 6 bases sitting between them. The CDR3 is made up of 12 amino acids. Germline CDR1 SGHNT, CDR2 YYREEE (reference sequence). CDR3 coding DNA: TGTGCCAGCAGCTTGCAAGGCCAGCCCCAGCATTTT. Its protein is CASSLQGQPQHF.

The rearrangement joins TRBV5-1 to TRBJ2-1; perhaps TRBD2 as D (5 bases). CDR3 length: 14 residues. V lost 0 bases and J lost 4, with 8 bases in between. In germline, CDR1 is SGHRS, CDR2 YFSETQ. This CDR3 is CASSLAEGYNEQFF. The CDR3 region has the DNA TGCGCCAGCAGCTTGGCCGAGGGTTACAATGAGCAGTTCTTC.

V usage is TRBV7-8 and J usage is TRBJ2-5; 11 bases line up with TRBD2. The CDR3 contains 15 residues. Germline lookup yields CDR1 SGHVS and CDR2 FQNEAQ. V lost 6 bases, J lost 4 bases, and 7 bases stayed unmatched. The CDR3 sequence is CASSPSGRRGETQYF. CDR3 nucleotides: TGTGCCAGCAGTCCTAGCGGGAGGAGGGGAGAGACCCAGTACTTC.

This clone was seen a few times. The same CDR3 is also encoded by other DNA sequences in this sample. This chain joins TRBV9 and TRBJ2-3, with 12 nucleotides matching TRBD2. V lost 3 bases, J lost 3 bases, and 2 bases stayed unmatched. CDR3 length: 15 residues. Germline CDR1 reads SGDLS; CDR2 reads YYNGEE. The CDR3 here is CASSATSGRTDTQYF. CDR3 coding DNA: TGTGCCAGCAGCGCCACTAGCGGGAGGACAGATACGCAGTATTTT.

The chain couples TRBV7-6 to TRBJ1-4, with 7 bases fitting TRBD1. The CDR3 runs 15 residues. The V gene end was trimmed by 5 bases and the J gene end by 8 bases; junction bases not matched to a gene: 11. CDR1 SGHVS and CDR2 FNYEAQ come from the germline V gene. The CDR3 loop is CASSPQTGASEKLFF. In DNA form, the CDR3 reads TGTGCCAGCAGCCCCCAAACAGGGGCAAGCGAAAAACTGTTTTTT.

Concerning this clone: The sample contains more than one DNA sequence encoding this CDR3. The J gene is TRBJ2-3, the V gene TRBV28; no clear D. In germline, CDR1 is MDHEN, CDR2 SYDVKM. The length of the CDR3 is 14 residues. V lost 3 bases and J 2 bases, leaving 9 bases between the germline ends. The DNA for the CDR3 is TGTGCCAGCAGTTTTCAAGGGTACACAGATACGCAGTATTTT. This translates into CASSFQGYTDTQYF.

This clone has only a few counts. The chain couples TRBV29-1 to TRBJ2-1, with D possibly being TRBD2 (5 bases). Germline-derived CDR1 and CDR2 are SQVTM and ANQGSEA. V lost 4 bases and J lost 7, with 11 bases in between. The CDR3 sequence is 12 residues long. The CDR3 DNA follows: TGCAGCGTTGTCATAGCGTGGAATGAGCAGTTCTTC. Its protein product is CSVVIAWNEQFF.

This clone turned up a few times. The chain uses TRBV30 and TRBJ2-7; 9 positions match TRBD1. The CDR3 has 14 residues. The germline V gene has CDR1 GTSNPN and CDR2 SVGIG (reference sequence). V lost 1 base and J lost 5; bases outside the gene matches: 6. The CDR3 DNA follows: TGTGCCTGGAGTGGGGGACAGGGTAACGACGAGCAGTACTTC. Translation: CAWSGGQGNDEQYF.

The V gene is TRBV28, the J gene TRBJ2-2; unclear D gene. V lost 7 bases and J 6 bases, leaving 12 bases between the germline ends. CDR1 and CDR2 from the germline V gene are MDHEN and SYDVKM. The CDR3 extends over 13 amino acids. Written as DNA, the CDR3 is TGTGCCAGCAATCTAGTGGCTCCCGGGGAGCTGTTTTTT. Translated, it gives CASNLVAPGELFF.

The CDR3 bases are TGTGCCACCAGCAGAGATTGGGGGACAGACACCGGGGAGCTGTTTTTT. Amino acid sequence: CATSRDWGTDTGELFF. The chain is built from TRBV15 and TRBJ2-2; 7 nucleotides line up with TRBD1. Per germline, CDR1 LNHNV and CDR2 YYDKDF (reference sequence). There are 16 residues in the CDR3. Trimming cost V 0 bases and J 3 bases; bases outside gene matches: 4.

The V call is TRBV30, the J call TRBJ2-2; 8 bases are shared with TRBD2. V was pared by 3 bases and J by 3 bases, with 6 bases of the junction left unmatched. The CDR3 spans 15 residues. Germline V gene data show CDR1 as GTSNPN and CDR2 as SVGIG (reference sequence). CDR3 coding DNA: TGTGCCTGGAGCGAGCGCGGGAGGTACACCGGGGAGCTGTTTTTT. Its protein product is CAWSERGRYTGELFF.